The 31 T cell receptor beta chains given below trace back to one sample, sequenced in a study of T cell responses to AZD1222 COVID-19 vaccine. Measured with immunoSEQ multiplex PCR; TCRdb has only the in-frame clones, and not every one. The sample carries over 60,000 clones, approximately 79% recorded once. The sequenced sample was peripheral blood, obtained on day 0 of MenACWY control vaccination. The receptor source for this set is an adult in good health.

The CDR3 sequence: CASSLAAGNEKLFF. The CDR3 DNA follows: TGTGCCAGCAGCTTAGCGGCAGGGAATGAAAAACTGTTTTTT. The chain is built from TRBV7-9 and TRBJ1-4; tentatively, D is TRBD1 (5 bases). This CDR3 spans 14 amino acids. Trimming shortened V by 0 bases and J by 5 bases, and 7 bases separated the two germline ends. Germline CDR1 SEHNR, CDR2 FQNEAQ (reference sequence).

In DNA form, the CDR3 reads TGTGCCAGCAGCTTAGCGGGAAAAAGTCTTGGTTACAATGAGCAGTTCTTC. It specifies CASSLAGKSLGYNEQFF. The rearrangement links TRBV7-9 to TRBJ2-1; no definite D call. The CDR3 runs to 17 residues. V was clipped by 0 bases and J by 4 bases, with 16 bases between them. Germline V gene lookup returns CDR1 SEHNR and CDR2 FQNEAQ (reference sequence).

The CDR3 here is CASSQDQGLGQPQHF. The DNA for the CDR3 is TGTGCCAGCAGCCAAGATCAGGGACTAGGACAGCCCCAGCATTTT. V is TRBV4-2 and J is TRBJ1-5, with a tentative D call TRBD1 (5 bases). The germline CDR1 and CDR2 sequences are LGHNA and YNFKEQ. Trimming removed 0 bases at V and 7 bases at J, with 13 bases between. CDR3 length: 15 residues.

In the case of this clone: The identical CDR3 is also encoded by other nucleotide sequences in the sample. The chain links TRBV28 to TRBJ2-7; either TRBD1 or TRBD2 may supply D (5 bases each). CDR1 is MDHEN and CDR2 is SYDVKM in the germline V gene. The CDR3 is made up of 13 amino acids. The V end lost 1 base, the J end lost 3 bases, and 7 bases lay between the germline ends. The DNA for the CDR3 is TGTGCCAGCAGTTTATTGGGGGACTACGAGCAGTACTTC. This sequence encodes CASSLLGDYEQYF.

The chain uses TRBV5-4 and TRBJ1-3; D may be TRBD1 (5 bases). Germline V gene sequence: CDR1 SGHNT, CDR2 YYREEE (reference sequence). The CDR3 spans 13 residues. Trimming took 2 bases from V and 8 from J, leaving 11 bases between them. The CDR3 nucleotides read TGTGCCAGCAGCTTCCCAGGGAAGGACACCATATATTTT. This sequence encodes CASSFPGKDTIYF.

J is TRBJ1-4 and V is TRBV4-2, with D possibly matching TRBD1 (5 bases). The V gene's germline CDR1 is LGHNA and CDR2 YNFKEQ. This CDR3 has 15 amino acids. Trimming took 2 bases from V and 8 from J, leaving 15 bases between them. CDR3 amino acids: CASSQISQGEEKLFF. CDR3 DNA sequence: TGTGCCAGCAGCCAAATATCCCAGGGAGAGGAAAAACTGTTTTTT.

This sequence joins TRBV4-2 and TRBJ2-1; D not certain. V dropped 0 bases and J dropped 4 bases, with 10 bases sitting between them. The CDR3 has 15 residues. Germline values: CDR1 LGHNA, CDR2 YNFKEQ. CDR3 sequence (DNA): TGTGCCAGCAGCCAAGATGGCGGCGATTACAATGAGCAGTTCTTC. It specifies CASSQDGGDYNEQFF.

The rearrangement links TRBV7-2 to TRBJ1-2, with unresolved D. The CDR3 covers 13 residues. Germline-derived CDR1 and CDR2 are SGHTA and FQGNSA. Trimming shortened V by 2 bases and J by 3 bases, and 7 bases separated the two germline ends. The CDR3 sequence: CASSLRIDYGYTF. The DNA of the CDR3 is TGTGCCAGCAGCTTAAGAATAGACTATGGCTACACCTTC.

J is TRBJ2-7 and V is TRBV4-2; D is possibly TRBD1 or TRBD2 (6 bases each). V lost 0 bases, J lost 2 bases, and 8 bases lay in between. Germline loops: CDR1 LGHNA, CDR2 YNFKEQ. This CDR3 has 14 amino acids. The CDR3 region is CASSQERGAYEQYF. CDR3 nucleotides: TGTGCCAGCAGCCAAGAAAGGGGGGCCTACGAGCAGTACTTC.

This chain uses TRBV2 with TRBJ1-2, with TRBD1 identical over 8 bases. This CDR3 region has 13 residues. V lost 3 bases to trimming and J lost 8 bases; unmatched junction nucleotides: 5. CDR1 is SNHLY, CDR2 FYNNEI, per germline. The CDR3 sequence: CASSDGRGQGYTF. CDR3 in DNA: TGTGCCAGCAGTGATGGCAGGGGGCAGGGCTACACCTTC.

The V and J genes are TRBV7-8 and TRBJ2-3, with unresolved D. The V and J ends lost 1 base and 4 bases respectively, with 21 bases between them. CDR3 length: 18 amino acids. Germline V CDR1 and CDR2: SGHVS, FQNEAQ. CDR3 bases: TGTGCCAGCAGCTTAGAGTCCCCGGCCCAAAGGATCCCAGATACGCAGTATTTT. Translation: CASSLESPAQRIPDTQYF. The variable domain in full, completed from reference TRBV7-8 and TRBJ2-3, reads GAGVSQSPRYKVAKRGQDVALRCDPISGHVSLFWYQQALGQGPEFLTYFQNEAQLDKSGLPSDRFFAERPEGSVSTLKIQRTQQEDSAVYLCASSLESPAQRIPDTQYFGPGTRLTVL.

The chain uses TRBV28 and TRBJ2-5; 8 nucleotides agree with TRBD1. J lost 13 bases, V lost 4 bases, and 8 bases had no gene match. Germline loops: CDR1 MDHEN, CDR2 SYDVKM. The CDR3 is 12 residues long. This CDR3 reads CASSYSDRVTYF. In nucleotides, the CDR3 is TGTGCCAGCAGTTACTCGGACAGGGTAACGTACTTC.

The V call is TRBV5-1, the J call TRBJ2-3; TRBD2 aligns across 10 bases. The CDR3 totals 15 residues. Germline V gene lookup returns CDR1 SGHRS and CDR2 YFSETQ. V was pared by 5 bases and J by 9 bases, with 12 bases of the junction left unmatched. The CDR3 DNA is TGCGCCAGCAGGGAGGATAGCGGGAGGAGGGAGACGCAGTATTTT. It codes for CASREDSGRRETQYF.

The CDR3: CASSQQGQAGELFF. In DNA, the CDR3 is TGTGCCAGCAGCCAACAAGGACAGGCCGGGGAGCTGTTTTTT. This chain uses TRBV14 with TRBJ2-2, with 7 bases matching TRBD1. Looked up from germline, CDR1 is SGHDN and CDR2 is FVKESK. The V and J ends lost 2 bases and 6 bases, in that order; junction bases with no gene match: 3. The length of the CDR3 is 14 residues. Full variable domain (missing parts from reference TRBV14 and TRBJ2-2): EAGVTQFPSHSVIEKGQTVTLRCDPISGHDNLYWYRRVMGKEIKFLLHFVKESKQDESGMPNNRFLAERTGGTYSTLKVQPAELEDSGVYFCASSQQGQAGELFFGEGSRLTVL.

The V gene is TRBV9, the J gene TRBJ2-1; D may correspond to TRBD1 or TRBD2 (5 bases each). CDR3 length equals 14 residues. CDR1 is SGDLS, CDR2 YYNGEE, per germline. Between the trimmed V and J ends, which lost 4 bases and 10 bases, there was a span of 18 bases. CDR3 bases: TGTGCCAGCAGCCCTCGTCCCGAGGGGAGCGAGCAGTTCTTC. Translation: CASSPRPEGSEQFF.

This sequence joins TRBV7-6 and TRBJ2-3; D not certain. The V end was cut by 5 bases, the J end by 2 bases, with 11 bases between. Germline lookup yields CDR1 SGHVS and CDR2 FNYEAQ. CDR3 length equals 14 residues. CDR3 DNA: TGTGCCAGCAGCCAAGATTGGGACACAGATACGCAGTATTTT. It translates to CASSQDWDTDTQYF.

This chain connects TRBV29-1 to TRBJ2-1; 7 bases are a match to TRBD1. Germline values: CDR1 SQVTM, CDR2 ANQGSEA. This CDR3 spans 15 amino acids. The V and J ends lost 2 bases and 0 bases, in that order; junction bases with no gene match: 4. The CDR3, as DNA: TGCAGCGTTGAAAAGGCAGGGGGCTCCTACAATGAGCAGTTCTTC. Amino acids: CSVEKAGGSYNEQFF.

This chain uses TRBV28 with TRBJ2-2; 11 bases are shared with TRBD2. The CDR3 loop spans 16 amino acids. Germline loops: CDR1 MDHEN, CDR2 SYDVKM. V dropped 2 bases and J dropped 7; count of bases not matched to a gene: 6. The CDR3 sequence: CASSLGLAGPFGELFF. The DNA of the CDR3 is TGTGCCAGCAGTTTAGGACTAGCGGGCCCTTTCGGGGAGCTGTTTTTT.

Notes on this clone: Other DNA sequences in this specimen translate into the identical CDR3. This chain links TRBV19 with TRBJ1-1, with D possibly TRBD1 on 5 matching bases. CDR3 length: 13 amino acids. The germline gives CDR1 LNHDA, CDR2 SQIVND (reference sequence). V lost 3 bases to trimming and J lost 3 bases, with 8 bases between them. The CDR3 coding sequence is TGTGCCAGTAGTATTGCGGGGGACACTGAAGCTTTCTTT. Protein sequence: CASSIAGDTEAFF.

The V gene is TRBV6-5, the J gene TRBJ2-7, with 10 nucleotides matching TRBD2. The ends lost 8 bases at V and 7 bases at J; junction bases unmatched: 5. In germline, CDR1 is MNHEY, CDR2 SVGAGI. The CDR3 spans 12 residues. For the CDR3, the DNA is TGTGCCAGCGGCAGAGCGGGAGGGGAGCAGTACTTC. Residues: CASGRAGGEQYF.

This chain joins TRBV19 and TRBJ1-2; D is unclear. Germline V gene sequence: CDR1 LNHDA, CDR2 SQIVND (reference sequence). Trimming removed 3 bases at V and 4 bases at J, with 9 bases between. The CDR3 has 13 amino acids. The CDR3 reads CASSITRSYGYTF. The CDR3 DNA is TGTGCCAGTAGTATTACGAGAAGCTATGGCTACACCTTC.

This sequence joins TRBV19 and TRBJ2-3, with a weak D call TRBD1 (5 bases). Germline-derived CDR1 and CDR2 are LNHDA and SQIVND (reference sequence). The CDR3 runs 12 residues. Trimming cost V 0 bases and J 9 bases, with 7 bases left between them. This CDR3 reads CASSIEGVTQYF. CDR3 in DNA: TGTGCCAGTAGTATAGAAGGGGTAACGCAGTATTTT.

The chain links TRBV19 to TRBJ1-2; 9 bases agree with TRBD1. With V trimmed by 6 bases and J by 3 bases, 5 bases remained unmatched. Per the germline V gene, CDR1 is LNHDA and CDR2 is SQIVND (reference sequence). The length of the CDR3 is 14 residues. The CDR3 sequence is CASRYRGLDYGYTF. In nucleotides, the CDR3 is TGTGCCAGTAGGTACAGGGGGCTCGACTATGGCTACACCTTC.

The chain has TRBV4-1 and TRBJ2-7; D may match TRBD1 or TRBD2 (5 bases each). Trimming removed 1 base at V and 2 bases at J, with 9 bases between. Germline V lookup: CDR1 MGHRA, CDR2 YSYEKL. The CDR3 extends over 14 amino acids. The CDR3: CASSQVRGPYEQYF. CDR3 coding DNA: TGCGCCAGCAGCCAAGTGAGGGGCCCCTACGAGCAGTACTTC.

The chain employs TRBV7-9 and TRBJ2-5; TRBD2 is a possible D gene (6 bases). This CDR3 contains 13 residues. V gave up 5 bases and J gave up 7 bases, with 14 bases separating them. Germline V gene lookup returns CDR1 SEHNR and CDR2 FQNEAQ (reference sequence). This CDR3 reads CASSVGGPGTQYF. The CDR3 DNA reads TGTGCCAGCAGCGTCGGGGGTCCGGGGACCCAGTACTTC.

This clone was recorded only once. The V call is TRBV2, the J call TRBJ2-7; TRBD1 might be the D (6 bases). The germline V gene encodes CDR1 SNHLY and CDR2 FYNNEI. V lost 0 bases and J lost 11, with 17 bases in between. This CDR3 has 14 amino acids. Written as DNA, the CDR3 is TGTGCCAGCAGTGAAGCAGGGACACACGGCGTGAAGTACTTC. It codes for CASSEAGTHGVKYF.

CDR3 DNA sequence: TGTGCCAGCAGTGAAGCCCCGGGTAGCAATCAGCCCCAGCATTTT. Protein product: CASSEAPGSNQPQHF. The chain carries TRBV6-1 and TRBJ1-5; D gene uncertain. V shed 0 bases and J shed 0 bases, with 6 bases lying between them. Germline CDR1 MNHNS, CDR2 SASEGT. The CDR3 has 15 amino acids.

CDR3 loop: CASSYQSREKLFF. The CDR3 DNA follows: TGTGCCAGCTCATATCAGAGCAGGGAGAAACTGTTTTTT. The rearrangement joins TRBV2 to TRBJ1-4, with D possibly being TRBD1 (5 bases). Per the germline V gene, CDR1 is SNHLY and CDR2 is FYNNEI. The CDR3 is 13 amino acids. With 8 bases removed from V and 11 bases from J, the gap between germline ends came to 18 bases. The full variable domain, its missing parts supplied by reference TRBV2 and TRBJ1-4, is EPEVTQTPSHQVTQMGQEVILRCVPISNHLYFYWYRQILGQKVEFLVSFYNNEISEKSEIFDDQFSVERPDGSNFTLKIRSTKLEDSAMYFCASSYQSREKLFFGSGTQLSVL.

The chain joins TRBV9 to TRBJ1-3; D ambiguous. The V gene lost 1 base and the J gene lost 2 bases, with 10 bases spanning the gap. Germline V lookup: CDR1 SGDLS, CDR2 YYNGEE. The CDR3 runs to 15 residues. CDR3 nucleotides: TGTGCCAGCAGCGTAACGGGTATTGCTGGAAACACCATATATTTT. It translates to CASSVTGIAGNTIYF.

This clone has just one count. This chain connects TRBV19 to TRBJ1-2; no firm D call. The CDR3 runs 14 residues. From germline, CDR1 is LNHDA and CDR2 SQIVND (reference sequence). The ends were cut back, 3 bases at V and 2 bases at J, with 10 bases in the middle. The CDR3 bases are TGTGCCAGTAGTATCTCCCCCACAAACTATGGCTACACCTTC. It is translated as CASSISPTNYGYTF.

For the CDR3, the DNA is TGTGCCAGCAGCCCGACAGTTTCCCATGGCTACACCTTC. Translating gives CASSPTVSHGYTF. The chain joins TRBV2 to TRBJ1-2, with D maybe TRBD1 (5 bases). The CDR3 loop spans 13 amino acids. Per germline, CDR1 SNHLY and CDR2 FYNNEI. The V gene lost 6 bases and the J gene lost 6 bases, with 14 bases spanning the gap. Supplemented by reference TRBV2 and TRBJ1-2, the full variable domain reads EPEVTQTPSHQVTQMGQEVILRCVPISNHLYFYWYRQILGQKVEFLVSFYNNEISEKSEIFDDQFSVERPDGSNFTLKIRSTKLEDSAMYFCASSPTVSHGYTFGSGTRLTVV.